This TCR beta chain was documented in a study of cytomegalovirus exposure and HLA in healthy donors. The V end was cut by 3 bases, the J end by 6 bases, with 12 bases between. Germline values: CDR1 SGHVS, CDR2 FNYEAQ. This CDR3 comprises 13 residues. PCR used 60 Vbeta primers and 13 Jbeta primers. Assay used: immunoSEQ multiplex PCR; TCRdb lists only in-frame clones, some missing. The sample holds around 170,000 clones; approximately 79% are singletons and the top ten take roughly 6.7%. Overall study findings and caveats: In a later analysis, a missense DCLRE1C variant was linked to TCR beta V- and J-gene trimming. The study had only CMV serostatus as immune exposure information. The likely origin of a cluster of highly shared sequence variants was a sequencing artifact. The study designated fewer than 200 TCR beta chains cytomegalovirus-associated.

As regards this clone: Its antigen is as yet unknown.

This TCR came from a man aged 40-50 years in good health and CMV-seropositive. Sequencing was done on a sample of PBMCs. V and J are TRBV7-6 and TRBJ2-7; D perhaps matches TRBD2 (5 bases). The CDR3 nucleotides are TGTGCCAGCAGCTTTTCAGAGGGCTCCGAGCAGTACTTC. Its translation: CASSFSEGSEQYF.